Presented here are 13 T cell receptor beta chains from one specimen sequenced in a study of siplizumab effects on memory and regulatory T cells. Only in-frame clones appear in the TCRdb table, and some are missing; sequencing was by immunoSEQ multiplex PCR. The sample includes 100,000 or so clones, about 92% seen only once; the top ten take approximately 0.32%. The sequenced sample consisted of CD4+ T cells sorted from blood. The receptors stem from a human donor in good health.

V and J are TRBV5-1 and TRBJ2-7, with D possibly TRBD2 on 6 matching bases. Trimming took 3 bases from V and 7 from J, leaving 11 bases between them. The CDR3 extends over 12 amino acids. Germline V lookup: CDR1 SGHRS, CDR2 YFSETQ. The CDR3 region has the DNA TGCGCCAGCAGCTCCCGGGGAGGTGAGCAGTACTTC. It specifies CASSSRGGEQYF.

This chain joins TRBV30 and TRBJ2-3; maybe TRBD1 (5 bases). This CDR3 has 15 amino acids. The germline gives CDR1 GTSNPN, CDR2 SVGIG (reference sequence). Trimming left V 5 bases short and J 6 bases short, with 21 bases between. Here the CDR3 reads CAWSFHGRVFDTQYF. CDR3 DNA sequence: TGTGCCTGGTCCTTCCACGGCAGGGTGTTCGATACGCAGTATTTT.

The rearrangement joins TRBV19 to TRBJ1-6; D is possibly TRBD1 (5 bases). Looked up from germline, CDR1 is LNHDA and CDR2 is SQIVND (reference sequence). V was clipped by 6 bases and J by 9 bases, with 18 bases between them. The CDR3 is 15 residues long. CDR3 coding DNA: TGTGCCAGTAGCCCCGGTGGCGGGGGAGGTTCACCCCTCCACTTT. Its translation: CASSPGGGGGSPLHF.

The V and J genes are TRBV6-5 and TRBJ1-1; no reliable D call. The CDR3 covers 14 residues. The germline gives CDR1 MNHEY, CDR2 SVGAGI. Trimming pared 0 bases from V and 1 base from J, leaving 6 bases between. This chain's CDR3 is CASSYSRENTEAFF. As DNA, the CDR3 is TGTGCCAGCAGTTACTCGAGGGAGAACACTGAAGCTTTCTTT.

The chain is built from TRBV7-9 and TRBJ2-7; 12 bases are shared with TRBD1. Germline V CDR1 and CDR2: SEHNR, FQNEAQ (reference sequence). The CDR3 sequence is 15 residues long. J gave up 4 bases and V 4 bases, and 5 bases lay outside the gene matches. The DNA of the CDR3 is TGTGCCAGCAGCTCACCGGGACAGGGGGCATACGAGCAGTACTTC. As protein: CASSSPGQGAYEQYF.

This clone was counted only a few times. The J gene is TRBJ2-1, the V gene TRBV7-3; 9 nucleotides line up with TRBD2. The CDR3 runs 15 residues. Germline CDR1 SGHTA, CDR2 FQGTGA. The V and J ends lost 4 bases and 7 bases, in that order; junction bases with no gene match: 8. The CDR3 is CASSSGTSLLNEQFF. The CDR3 DNA reads as TGTGCCAGCAGCTCCGGGACTAGCCTACTGAATGAGCAGTTCTTC. The variable domain in full, with the rest retrieved from reference TRBV7-3 and TRBJ2-1, is GAGVSQTPSNKVTEKGKYVELRCDPISGHTALYWYRQSLGQGPEFLIYFQGTGAADDSGLPNDRFFAVRPEGSVSTLKIQRTERGDSAVYLCASSSGTSLLNEQFFGPGTRLTVL.

The genes are TRBV7-9 and TRBJ1-2; tentative D call: TRBD1 (6 bases). The germline V gene encodes CDR1 SEHNR and CDR2 FQNEAQ (reference sequence). The CDR3 consists of 15 residues. The V gene lost 6 bases and the J gene lost 4 bases, with 18 bases spanning the gap. The CDR3 here is CASSPATGALYGYTF. The CDR3 bases are TGTGCCAGCAGTCCAGCGACGGGGGCCCTCTATGGCTACACCTTC.

This clone was seen a handful of times. V and J are TRBV10-3 and TRBJ1-1, with 7 bases fitting TRBD1. Germline loops: CDR1 ENHRY, CDR2 SYGVKD. This CDR3 region has 15 residues. V gave up 4 bases and J gave up 1 base; unmatched junction bases: 6. The CDR3 reads CAISASQGTNTEAFF. CDR3 nucleotide sequence: TGTGCCATCAGTGCGTCACAGGGGACGAACACTGAAGCTTTCTTT.

The sample holds a few counts of this clone. The chain couples TRBV4-1 to TRBJ1-2; D is uncertain. Germline V gives CDR1 MGHRA, CDR2 YSYEKL. CDR3 length: 15 residues. The germline V and J ends were trimmed by 0 bases and 2 bases, with 10 bases remaining between them. CDR3: CASSQDVGFNYGYTF. The CDR3 DNA reads TGCGCCAGCAGCCAAGATGTGGGGTTCAACTATGGCTACACCTTC.

This chain connects TRBV6-6 to TRBJ1-2, with 10 bases aligning to TRBD1. With V trimmed by 5 bases and J by 0 bases, 6 bases remained unmatched. The CDR3 spans 16 residues. Germline V CDR1 and CDR2: MNHNY, SVGAGI (reference sequence). CDR3 sequence: CASSGTGAFSNYGYTF. CDR3 bases: TGTGCCAGCAGTGGGACAGGGGCATTTTCTAACTATGGCTACACCTTC.

The chain joins TRBV15 to TRBJ1-5; D is unresolved. This CDR3 has 16 amino acids. The V gene lost 0 bases and the J gene lost 1 base, with 10 bases spanning the gap. Germline V gene lookup returns CDR1 LNHNV and CDR2 YYDKDF (reference sequence). The CDR3 bases are TGTGCCACCAGCAGAGAGCTGGCAAGGAGCAATCAGCCCCAGCATTTT. It yields the protein CATSRELARSNQPQHF.

This clone showed up just once. CDR3 amino acids: CASSFPGGGGYTF. The CDR3, as DNA: TGTGCCAGCAGTTTCCCGGGGGGAGGCGGCTACACCTTC. The chain recombines TRBV27 with TRBJ1-2, with D perhaps matching TRBD1 (5 bases). The CDR3 is 13 residues long. V dropped 3 bases and J dropped 8 bases, with 13 bases sitting between them. Germline V CDR1 and CDR2: MNHEY, SMNVEV (reference sequence).

The gene calls are TRBV30 and TRBJ2-7; 8 bases line up with TRBD2. The CDR3 is 13 residues long. CDR1 GTSNPN and CDR2 SVGIG come from the germline V gene (reference sequence). Losses at the gene ends were 3 bases for V and 2 bases for J; bases not matched to a gene: 3. CDR3 DNA sequence: TGTGCCTGGAGGATACTAGCGGCCTACGAGCAGTACTTC. Translation gives CAWRILAAYEQYF.